The 10 T cell receptor beta chains given below trace back to one sample, sequenced in a study of long-term antiretroviral therapy in people with HIV. The libraries were made with immunoSEQ v3.0 at survey level. The table came from immunoSEQ multiplex PCR; TCRdb's copy has only in-frame clones and leaves some out. The table lists approximately 26,000 clones, approximately 78% of them singletons. The sequencing used unsorted PBMCs, collected 2.9 years after starting antiretroviral therapy. The receptor source for this set is a man between 50 and 59 years old with HIV.

The chain is built from TRBV28 and TRBJ2-7; no firm D call. Per the germline V gene, CDR1 is MDHEN and CDR2 is SYDVKM. The CDR3 sequence is 15 residues long. The germline V and J ends were trimmed by 3 bases and 5 bases, with 17 bases remaining between them. The CDR3 bases are TGTGCCAGCAGTTTTTACCGAGAGCAGCCTCACGAGCAGTACTTC. Residues: CASSFYREQPHEQYF.

The V call is TRBV7-3, the J call TRBJ2-1; 10 nucleotides agree with TRBD2. This CDR3 is 16 amino acids long. Germline assignment: CDR1 SGHTA and CDR2 FQGTGA. The J segment lost 8 bases and the V segment lost 2 bases, leaving 9 bases of the junction unmatched. Here the CDR3 reads CASSLVESGGADEQFF. CDR3 nucleotide sequence: TGTGCCAGCAGCTTAGTAGAGAGCGGGGGGGCGGATGAGCAGTTCTTC.

The CDR3 spells CASSSQKGTVEQYF. The CDR3, as DNA: TGTGCCAGCAGCTCGCAAAAAGGGACAGTCGAGCAGTACTTC. The chain combines TRBV7-2 with TRBJ2-7; 7 positions agree with TRBD1. The CDR3 runs 14 residues. The germline gives CDR1 SGHTA, CDR2 FQGNSA. J gave up 6 bases and V 4 bases, and 9 bases lay outside the gene matches.

V gene TRBV7-9 combines with J gene TRBJ1-1; D remains ambiguous. The length of the CDR3 is 12 residues. Trimming took 1 base from V and 8 from J, leaving 8 bases between them. Germline values: CDR1 SEHNR, CDR2 FQNEAQ (reference sequence). The CDR3 spells CASSLEVGEAFF. The CDR3, as DNA: TGTGCCAGCAGCTTAGAGGTAGGGGAAGCTTTCTTT. The variable domain in full, with the rest retrieved from reference TRBV7-9 and TRBJ1-1, is DTGVSQNPRHKITKRGQNVTFRCDPISEHNRLYWYRQTLGQGPEFLTYFQNEAQLEKSRLLSDRFSAERPKGSFSTLEIQRTEQGDSAMYLCASSLEVGEAFFGQGTRLTVV.

The CDR3 DNA is TGTGCCAGCTCACCATTCCGGGGGCAGGAAGATACGCAGTATTTT. It is translated as CASSPFRGQEDTQYF. The rearrangement links TRBV18 to TRBJ2-3; either TRBD1 or TRBD2 may supply D (6 bases each). V was shortened by 2 bases and J by 5 bases, with 14 bases between the two germline ends. This CDR3 region has 15 residues. Germline lookup yields CDR1 KGHSH and CDR2 LQKENI.

This clone occurred a few times. This chain links TRBV19 with TRBJ2-7; weak D call: TRBD1 (5 bases). This CDR3 spans 13 amino acids. In germline, CDR1 is LNHDA, CDR2 SQIVND (reference sequence). The V end was cut by 6 bases, the J end by 5 bases, with 14 bases between. CDR3: CASRSGASDEQYF. CDR3 nucleotide sequence: TGTGCCAGTAGATCTGGGGCCTCGGACGAGCAGTACTTC.

J is TRBJ1-1 and V is TRBV7-8; tentatively, D is TRBD1 (5 bases). The germline V gene encodes CDR1 SGHVS and CDR2 FQNEAQ. Trimming removed 2 bases from V and 1 base from J, with 14 bases in between. The CDR3 consists of 16 residues. CDR3 sequence: CASSLTAGRPNTEAFF. CDR3 DNA sequence: TGTGCCAGCAGCTTAACGGCAGGGCGTCCGAACACTGAAGCTTTCTTT.

The genes are TRBV4-1 and TRBJ1-2, with 8 bases matching TRBD1. This CDR3 contains 16 residues. Germline CDR1 MGHRA, CDR2 YSYEKL. Trimming removed 2 bases from V and 4 bases from J; junction bases left unmatched: 9. For the CDR3, the DNA is TGCGCCAGCAGCCAACAAGTGACAGGGGTCGTCTATGGCTACACCTTC. Translation gives CASSQQVTGVVYGYTF.

A single count supports this clone. CDR3 region: CASSLGLKGTQANSPLHF. The CDR3 DNA is TGTGCCAGCAGCCTAGGTCTTAAGGGGACTCAGGCGAATTCACCCCTCCACTTT. The chain uses TRBV7-9 and TRBJ1-6; possible D gene TRBD1, 5 bases. The CDR3 runs to 18 residues. Trimming removed 5 bases at V and 7 bases at J, with 24 bases between. Per germline, CDR1 SEHNR and CDR2 FQNEAQ (reference sequence).

The V call is TRBV7-9, the J call TRBJ1-1; possibly TRBD1 for D (5 bases). CDR3 length: 14 amino acids. Germline loops: CDR1 SEHNR, CDR2 FQNEAQ (reference sequence). Trimming stripped 8 bases from V and 6 bases from J, with 19 bases between. The CDR3: CASASGGGEAEAFF. CDR3 nucleotides: TGTGCCAGCGCTAGTGGGGGGGGTGAGGCTGAAGCTTTCTTT.